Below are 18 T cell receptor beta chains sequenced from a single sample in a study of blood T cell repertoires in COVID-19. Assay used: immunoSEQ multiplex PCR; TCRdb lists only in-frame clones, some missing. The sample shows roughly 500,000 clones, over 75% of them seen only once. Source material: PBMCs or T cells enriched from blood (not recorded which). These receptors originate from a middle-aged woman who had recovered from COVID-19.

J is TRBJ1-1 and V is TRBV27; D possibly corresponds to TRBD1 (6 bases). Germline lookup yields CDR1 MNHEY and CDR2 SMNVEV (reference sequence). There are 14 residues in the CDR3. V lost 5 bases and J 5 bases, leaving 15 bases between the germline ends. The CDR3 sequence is CASSQGDRRTEAFF. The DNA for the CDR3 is TGTGCCAGCAGTCAAGGCGACAGGCGTACTGAAGCTTTCTTT.

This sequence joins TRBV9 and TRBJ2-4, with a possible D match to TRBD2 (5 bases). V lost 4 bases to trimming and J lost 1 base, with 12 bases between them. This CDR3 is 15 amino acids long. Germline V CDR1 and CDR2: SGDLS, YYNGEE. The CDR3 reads CASSYGVAAKNIQYF. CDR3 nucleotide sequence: TGTGCCAGCAGCTATGGGGTAGCGGCCAAAAACATTCAGTACTTC.

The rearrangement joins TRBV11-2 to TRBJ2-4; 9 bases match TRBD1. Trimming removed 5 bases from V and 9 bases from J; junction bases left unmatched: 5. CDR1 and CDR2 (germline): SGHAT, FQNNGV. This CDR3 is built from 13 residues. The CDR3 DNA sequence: TGTGCCAGCAGCCCGGACAGGGGTGGCATTCAGTACTTC. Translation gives CASSPDRGGIQYF.

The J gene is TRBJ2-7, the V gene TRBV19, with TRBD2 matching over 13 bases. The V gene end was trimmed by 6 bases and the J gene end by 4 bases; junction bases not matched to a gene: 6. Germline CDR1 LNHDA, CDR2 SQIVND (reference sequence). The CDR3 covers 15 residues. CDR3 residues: CASRTSGRANYEQYF. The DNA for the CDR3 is TGTGCCAGTAGAACTAGCGGGAGGGCGAATTACGAGCAGTACTTC.

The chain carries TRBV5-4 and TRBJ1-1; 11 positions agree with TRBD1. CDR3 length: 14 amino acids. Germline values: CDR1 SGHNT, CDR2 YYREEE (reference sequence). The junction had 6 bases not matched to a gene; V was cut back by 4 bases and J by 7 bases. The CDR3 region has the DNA TGTGCCAGCAGCGGCGGACAGGGGGCCATTGAAGCTTTCTTT. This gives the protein CASSGGQGAIEAFF. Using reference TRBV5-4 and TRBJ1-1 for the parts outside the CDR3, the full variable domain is ETGVTQSPTHLIKTRGQQVTLRCSSQSGHNTVSWYQQALGQGPQFIFQYYREEENGRGNFPPRFSGLQFPNYSSELNVNALELDDSALYLCASSGGQGAIEAFFGQGTRLTVV.

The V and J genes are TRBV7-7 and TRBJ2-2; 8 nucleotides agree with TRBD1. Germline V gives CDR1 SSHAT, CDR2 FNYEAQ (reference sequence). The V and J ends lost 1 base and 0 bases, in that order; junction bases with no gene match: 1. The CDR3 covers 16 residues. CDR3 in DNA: TGTGCCAGCAGCTTAGGGACAGGGCCGAACACCGGGGAGCTGTTTTTT. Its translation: CASSLGTGPNTGELFF.

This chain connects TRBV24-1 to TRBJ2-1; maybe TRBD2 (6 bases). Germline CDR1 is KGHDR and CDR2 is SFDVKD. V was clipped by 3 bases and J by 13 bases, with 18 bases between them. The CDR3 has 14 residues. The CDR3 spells CATSDAGLVKGQFF. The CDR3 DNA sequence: TGTGCCACCAGTGATGCGGGACTCGTCAAGGGCCAGTTCTTC.

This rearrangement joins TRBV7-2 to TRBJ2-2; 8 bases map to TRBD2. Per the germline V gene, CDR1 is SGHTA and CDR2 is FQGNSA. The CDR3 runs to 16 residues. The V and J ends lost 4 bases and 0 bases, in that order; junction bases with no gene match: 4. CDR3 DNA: TGTGCCAGCAGCTCAAAAGCGGGAGCGAACACCGGGGAGCTGTTTTTT. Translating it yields CASSSKAGANTGELFF.

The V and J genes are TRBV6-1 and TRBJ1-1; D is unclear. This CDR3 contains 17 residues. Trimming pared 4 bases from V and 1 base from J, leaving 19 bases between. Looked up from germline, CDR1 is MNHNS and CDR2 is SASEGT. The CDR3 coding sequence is TGTGCCAGCAGTGTGATTTCCGGGATAATATCGAACACTGAAGCTTTCTTT. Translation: CASSVISGIISNTEAFF.

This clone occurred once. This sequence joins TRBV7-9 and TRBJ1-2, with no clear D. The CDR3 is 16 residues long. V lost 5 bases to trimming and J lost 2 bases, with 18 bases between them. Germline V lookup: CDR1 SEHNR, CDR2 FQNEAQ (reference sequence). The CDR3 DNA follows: TGTGCCAGCAGCCCGAGCCTTCCGGGAGAAAACTATGGCTACACCTTC. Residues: CASSPSLPGENYGYTF.

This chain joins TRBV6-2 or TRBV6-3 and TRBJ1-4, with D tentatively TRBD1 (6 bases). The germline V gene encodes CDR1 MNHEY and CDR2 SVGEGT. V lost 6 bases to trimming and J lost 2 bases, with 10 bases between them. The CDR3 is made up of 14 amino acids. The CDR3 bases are TGTGCCAGCAGCATACAGGGTACTAATGAAAAACTGTTTTTT. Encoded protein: CASSIQGTNEKLFF.

The CDR3 coding sequence is TGTGCCAGCAGCTTACGAGACAGTCAGCCCCAGCATTTT. Protein: CASSLRDSQPQHF. The V and J genes are TRBV7-2 and TRBJ1-5; a weak D match, TRBD1 (5 bases). The CDR3 sequence is 13 residues long. The germline V and J ends were trimmed by 2 bases and 6 bases, with 8 bases remaining between them. Germline V gene data show CDR1 as SGHTA and CDR2 as FQGNSA.

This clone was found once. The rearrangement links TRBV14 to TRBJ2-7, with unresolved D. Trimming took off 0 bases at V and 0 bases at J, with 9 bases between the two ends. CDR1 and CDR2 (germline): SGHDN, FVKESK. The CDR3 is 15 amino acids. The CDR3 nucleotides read TGTGCCAGCAGCCAAGAGCAAACTCTCTCCTACGAGCAGTACTTC. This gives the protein CASSQEQTLSYEQYF.

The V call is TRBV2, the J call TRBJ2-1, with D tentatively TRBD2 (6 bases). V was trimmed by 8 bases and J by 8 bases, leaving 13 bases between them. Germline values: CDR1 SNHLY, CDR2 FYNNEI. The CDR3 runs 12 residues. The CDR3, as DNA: TGTGCCAGCGAGGGGAGGAAGGATGAGCAGTTCTTC. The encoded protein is CASEGRKDEQFF.

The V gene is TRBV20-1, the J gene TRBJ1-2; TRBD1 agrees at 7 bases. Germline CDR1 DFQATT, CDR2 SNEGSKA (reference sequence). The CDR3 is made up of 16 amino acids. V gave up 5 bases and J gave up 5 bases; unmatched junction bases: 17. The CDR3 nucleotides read TGCAGTGCTGGTGACAGGGCGAATCAAAAAGGGTATGGCTACACCTTC. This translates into CSAGDRANQKGYGYTF.

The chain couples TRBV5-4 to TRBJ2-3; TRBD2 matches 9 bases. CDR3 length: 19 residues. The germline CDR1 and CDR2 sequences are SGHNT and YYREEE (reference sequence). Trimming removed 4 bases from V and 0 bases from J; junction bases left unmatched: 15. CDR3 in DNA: TGTGCCAGCAGCAAGACTAGCGGTTTATTTTTAACTAGCACAGATACGCAGTATTTT. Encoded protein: CASSKTSGLFLTSTDTQYF.

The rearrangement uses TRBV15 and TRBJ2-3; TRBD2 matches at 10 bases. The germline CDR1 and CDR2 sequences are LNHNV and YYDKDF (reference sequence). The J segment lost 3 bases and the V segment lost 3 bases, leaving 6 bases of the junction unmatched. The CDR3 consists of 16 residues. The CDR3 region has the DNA TGTGCCACCAGCAGCCCTCTAGCGGGAGAGACAGATACGCAGTATTTT. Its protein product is CATSSPLAGETDTQYF.

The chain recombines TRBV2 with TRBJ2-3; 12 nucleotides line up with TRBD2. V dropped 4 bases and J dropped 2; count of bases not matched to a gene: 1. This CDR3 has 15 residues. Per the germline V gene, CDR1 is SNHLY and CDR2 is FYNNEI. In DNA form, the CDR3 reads TGTGCCAGCAGTGGACTAGCGGGGGCCACAGATACGCAGTATTTT. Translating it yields CASSGLAGATDTQYF.